Listed here are 27 T cell receptor beta chains from one sample, sequenced in a study of tumor-infiltrating lymphocytes in primary liver carcinoma. From unsorted bulk tissue weighing about 20-32 mg, DNA and RNA were co-extracted. A primer matching the constant region was used to make TCR beta cDNA from around 460 ng of total RNA. A slightly modified ARM-PCR protocol with three nested multiplex PCR rounds produced these TCR beta libraries. Rounds one and two of PCR, each of around 9 cycles, were primed with TRBV1-TRBV30 forward primers and a C-beta reverse primer. TCRdb ran MiXCR on the multiplex PCR reads and lists one entry per CDR3 protein. The repertoire holds roughly 80,000 distinct CDR3 sequences, with 69% as singletons. The specimen was tumor-adjacent normal liver tissue. The receptors shown here come from a man aged 35-49 years with primary liver carcinoma and hepatitis B virus infection.

Worth noting for this clonotype: Germline and junction disagree at one end, which may indicate a read error. This chain links TRBV13 with TRBJ2-1; 8 bases are a match to TRBD2. The CDR3 is 14 amino acids. Germline CDR1 reads PRHDT; CDR2 reads FYEKMQ (reference sequence). The CDR3 loop is CASSLAGGYNERFF. The CDR3, as DNA: TGTGCCAGCAGCTTAGCGGGGGGGTACAATGAGCGGTTCTTC. Looking up the rest from reference TRBV13 and TRBJ2-1 gives the full variable domain: AAGVIQSPRHLIKEKRETATLKCYPIPRHDTVYWYQQGPGQDPQFLISFYEKMQSDKGSIPDRFSAQQFSDYHSELNMSSLELGDSALYFCASSLAGGYNERFFGPGTRLTVL.

Points on this clonotype: At one end the junction does not follow the germline gene, possibly because of a read error. The chain has TRBV7-6 and TRBJ2-7; tentatively, D is TRBD1 or TRBD2 (6 bases each). The CDR3 totals 11 residues. Germline lookup yields CDR1 SGHVS and CDR2 FNYEAQ. CDR3 DNA sequence: TGTGCCAGCACCTCGGGGGCAGAGCGGTACTTC. It encodes CASTSGAERYF.

With respect to this clonotype: Germline is not matched at one junction end, which may reflect a read error. This rearrangement joins TRBV11-2 to TRBJ2-1; 9 bases are a match to TRBD2. The CDR3 length is 16 residues. Looked up from germline, CDR1 is SGHAT and CDR2 is FQNNGV. DNA for the CDR3: TGTGCCAGCGGCTCAGAGCTCCTAGCGGGAATGAATGAGAAGTCCTTC. Translated: CASGSELLAGMNEKSF.

This clonotype was counted a few times. As the CDR3 is not closed by the conserved phenylalanine or tryptophan, this likely results from a read error. J is TRBJ2-6 and V is TRBV10-3; D is uncertain. The CDR3 has 16 amino acids. Trimming shortened V by 2 bases and J by 4 bases, and 12 bases separated the two germline ends. In germline, CDR1 is ENHRY, CDR2 SYGVKD. CDR3 nucleotide sequence: TGTGCCATCAGTGAGGGCGGTTCGGACGGGGCCAACGTCCTGACTCCC. Amino acids: CAISEGGSDGANVLTP.

To note about this clonotype: Because it lacks the conserved phenylalanine or tryptophan at the end, this CDR3 is likely a read error. The chain recombines TRBV29-1 with TRBJ2-1; D uncertain. The V and J ends lost 6 bases and 10 bases respectively, with 28 bases between them. The CDR3 runs 16 residues. CDR1 is SQVTM, CDR2 ANQGSEA, per germline. The CDR3 bases are TGCAGCGTCGCCACGCTCCGGCCCTGGTCCCGTGAAGAGCAGTTCCTC. This encodes CSVATLRPWSREEQFL.

This clonotype was observed once. The germline gene is not matched at one end of the junction; a read error may be the cause. The genes are TRBV6-2 or TRBV6-3 and TRBJ2-2; D remains ambiguous. Germline CDR1 reads MNHEY; CDR2 reads SVGEGT. The CDR3 is 13 residues long. CDR3: CTSSYFLRGELFF. The DNA of the CDR3 is TGTACCAGCAGCTACTTCTTAAGAGGGGAGCTGTTTTTT.

Remarks on this clonotype: The CDR3 end shows no conserved phenylalanine or tryptophan, and so a read error is likely. Because the CDR3's place on the DNA is in doubt, the DNA is left out and the CDR3 is given as listed by TCRdb. The gene calls are TRBV11-2 and TRBJ2-2; TRBD1, as called in the table, went unchecked against the DNA. The CDR3 adds up to 16 amino acids, both ends counted. Germline V lookup: CDR1 SGHAT, CDR2 FQNNGV. CDR3 residues: CANSRRWDKYTGELFY.

The genes are TRBV24-1 and TRBJ2-1, with 8 bases aligning to TRBD2. The CDR3 has 16 amino acids. J lost 7 bases, V lost 3 bases, and 10 bases had no gene match. The germline V gene has CDR1 KGHDR and CDR2 SFDVKD. The CDR3 DNA follows: TGTGCCACCAGTGATGCCACTAGCGGCCAGAAGAATGAGCAGTTCTTC. Translation: CATSDATSGQKNEQFF.

The chain recombines TRBV10-3 with TRBJ2-7, with D possibly matching TRBD1 (6 bases). The V gene lost 10 bases and the J gene lost 1 base, with 20 bases spanning the gap. Germline loops: CDR1 ENHRY, CDR2 SYGVKD. The CDR3 is 15 residues long. CDR3 sequence reads: CATAPNRVLSYEQYF. Written as DNA, the CDR3 is TGTGCCACCGCACCTAACAGGGTGCTGTCCTACGAGCAGTACTTC.

The CDR3 spells CSVELFSPGQGPEETQYF. The CDR3 bases are TGCAGCGTTGAGTTGTTCAGTCCGGGACAGGGGCCCGAGGAGACCCAGTACTTC. The rearrangement joins TRBV29-1 to TRBJ2-5; 10 nucleotides match TRBD1. The CDR3 runs to 18 residues. V shed 3 bases, J shed 5 bases, and the junction held 18 bases outside the gene matches. The germline CDR1 and CDR2 sequences are SQVTM and ANQGSEA.

Of note for this clonotype: Sequence at one end of the junction differs from germline and may be a read error. The genes are TRBV6-1 and TRBJ2-7; 11 positions agree with TRBD2. Germline V lookup: CDR1 MNHNS, CDR2 SASEGT. This CDR3 comprises 14 residues. CDR3 loop: CANSAGLAGHEQYF. The CDR3 DNA follows: TGTGCCAACAGTGCAGGACTAGCGGGCCACGAGCAGTACTTC.

A remark on this clonotype: An end of the junction differs from the germline gene, which may be a read error. V gene TRBV12-3 or TRBV12-4 combines with J gene TRBJ2-7, with D unresolved. The CDR3 runs to 15 residues. Here the CDR3 reads CASNLTARVNYEQYF. The CDR3, as DNA: TGTGCCAGCAATTTAACTGCAAGGGTTAACTACGAGCAGTACTTC.

A remark on this clonotype: This likely comes from a read error, as the CDR3 has no conserved phenylalanine or tryptophan at its end. This sequence joins TRBV5-4 and TRBJ2-1, with D tentatively TRBD1 or TRBD2 (5 bases each). The CDR3 is made up of 16 amino acids. Germline-derived CDR1 and CDR2 are SGHNT and YYREEE (reference sequence). As DNA, the CDR3 is TGTGTCAGCAGCTTGGCACTGACAGTGGGGGACAATGAGCAGTTCCTC. This codes for CVSSLALTVGDNEQFL.

The chain recombines TRBV12-3 or TRBV12-4 with TRBJ1-4, with a weak D call TRBD1 (5 bases). Trimming removed 7 bases from V and 9 bases from J, with 18 bases in between. CDR3 size: 14 residues. The CDR3 coding sequence is TGTGCCAGCACAGAAGCAGGGTGGGGGAAAAAACTGTTTTTT. Amino acids: CASTEAGWGKKLFF.

This clonotype was recorded once. A much bigger clone sits one base away, suggesting this may be a read error. The chain employs TRBV5-1 and TRBJ1-1; D is undetermined. From germline, CDR1 is SGHRS and CDR2 YFSETQ. The V and J ends lost 2 bases and 5 bases respectively, with 13 bases between them. The CDR3 length is 14 residues. The DNA of the CDR3 is TGCGCCAGCAGCTTCTGGACGGAGGAGACTGAAGCTTTCTTT. It yields the protein CASSFWTEETEAFF.

This clonotype was recorded many times. This chain uses TRBV4-2 with TRBJ2-3; possible D gene TRBD2, 5 bases. The V gene's germline CDR1 is LGHNA and CDR2 YNFKEQ. The CDR3 covers 14 residues. V was shortened by 0 bases and J by 10 bases, with 14 bases between the two germline ends. CDR3 DNA sequence: TGTGCCAGCAGCCAAGATACTAGTAGGTCAGCGCAGTATTTT. This gives the protein CASSQDTSRSAQYF.

Comments on this clonotype: At one end, the junction sequence differs from germline, possibly due to a read error. The CDR3 sequence: CASSRGGTQYF. CDR3 sequence (DNA): TGTGCTAGCAGCCGGGGGGGGACCCAATACTTC. The rearrangement uses TRBV11-2 and TRBJ2-5, with 8 bases lining up with TRBD2. CDR3 length: 11 residues. In germline, CDR1 is SGHAT, CDR2 FQNNGV.

On this clonotype itself: Possible read error: a much larger clone is one base away. The chain links TRBV30 to TRBJ2-2; D unresolved. The germline V gene encodes CDR1 GTSNPN and CDR2 SVGIG (reference sequence). V shed 1 base and J shed 7 bases, with 16 bases lying between them. This CDR3 has 15 amino acids. DNA for the CDR3: TGTGCCTGGAGTGGGGCAGGCCAATTCCACGGGGAGCTGTTTTTT. It translates to CAWSGAGQFHGELFF. Drawing the rest from reference TRBV30 and TRBJ2-2, the complete variable domain is SQTIHQWPATLVQPVGSPLSLECTVEGTSNPNLYWYRQAAGRGLQLLFYSVGIGQISSEVPQNLSASRPQDRQFILSSKKLLLSDSGFYLCAWSGAGQFHGELFFGEGSRLTVL.

With regard to this clonotype: The junction does not match germline at one end; this may be a read error. V usage is TRBV11-2 and J usage is TRBJ2-7, with 10 nucleotides matching TRBD1. The CDR3 extends over 16 amino acids. Germline lookup yields CDR1 SGHAT and CDR2 FQNNGV. Written as DNA, the CDR3 is TGCGCCAGAAGCTTAGATCGCAGACAGGGGGCCTACGAGCAGTATTTC. Residues: CARSLDRRQGAYEQYF.

Note on this clonotype: A read error is likely, as this CDR3 ends without the conserved phenylalanine or tryptophan. It is unclear where the CDR3 begins or ends on the DNA, so no DNA is shown, and the CDR3 is as TCRdb lists it. The genes are TRBV11-2 and TRBJ2-5. Germline V lookup: CDR1 SGHAT, CDR2 FQNNGV. The CDR3 is made up of 12 amino acids, end residues included. CDR3: CASRFEGETRYY.

This clonotype has more than one count but fewer than ten. The J gene is TRBJ2-1, the V gene TRBV27; possibly TRBD1 for D (5 bases). The V gene's germline CDR1 is MNHEY and CDR2 SMNVEV (reference sequence). This CDR3 spans 16 amino acids. Trimming pared 1 base from V and 4 bases from J, leaving 14 bases between. Here the CDR3 reads CASSLLPFRAYNEQFF. The CDR3 DNA sequence: TGTGCCAGCAGTTTATTACCCTTCAGGGCGTACAATGAGCAGTTCTTC.

This clonotype turned up a few times. The chain couples TRBV11-2 to TRBJ2-4; 12 bases align to TRBD2. The CDR3 totals 18 residues. The germline gives CDR1 SGHAT, CDR2 FQNNGV. V was clipped by 4 bases and J by 0 bases; unmatched bases: 7. The CDR3 is CASSSLGLAGLAKNIQYF. The CDR3 region has the DNA TGTGCCAGCAGCTCACTGGGACTAGCGGGTCTAGCCAAAAACATTCAGTACTTC.

As concerns this clonotype: Since the CDR3 does not end with the conserved phenylalanine or tryptophan, this likely comes from a read error. The gene calls are TRBV6-1 and TRBJ2-7, with D perhaps TRBD2 (6 bases). The V gene lost 6 bases and the J gene lost 4 bases, with 22 bases spanning the gap. Germline loops: CDR1 MNHNS, CDR2 SASEGT. This CDR3 is built from 16 residues. CDR3 DNA: TGTGCCAGCAGCCCGGCCGGGAGAGAGTACCCTTACGAGCAGTACATC. This sequence encodes CASSPAGREYPYEQYI.

The chain joins TRBV12-3 or TRBV12-4 to TRBJ2-2, with D possibly TRBD2 on 5 matching bases. Between the trimmed V and J ends, which lost 6 bases and 8 bases, there was a span of 16 bases. The CDR3 runs 14 residues. CDR3 nucleotide sequence: TGTGCCAGCAGGGAGGCAGGTTTCACGGGGGAGCTGTTTTTT. Translation gives CASREAGFTGELFF.

In this sample, this clonotype turned up a few times. The junction does not match germline at one end; this may be a read error. The CDR3 spells CTSSLVGWGTGELFF. The CDR3 DNA is TGTACCAGCAGCTTAGTCGGATGGGGCACCGGGGAGCTGTTTTTT. The chain employs TRBV11-2 and TRBJ2-2; no clear D. From germline, CDR1 is SGHAT and CDR2 FQNNGV. This CDR3 has 15 residues.

This clonotype is labeled medium-sized. This rearrangement joins TRBV4-3 to TRBJ2-7; 9 bases agree with TRBD2. CDR3 length equals 18 residues. Trimming took 0 bases from V and 3 from J; bases not matched to a gene: 12. Germline CDR1 LGHNA, CDR2 YSLEER. DNA of the CDR3: TGCGCCAGCAGCCAAGATCAAGTAGCGGGAGACCGTAGCTACGAGCAGTACTTC. Translating gives CASSQDQVAGDRSYEQYF.

This clonotype showed up many times. This chain connects TRBV28 to TRBJ1-1, with 8 bases lining up with TRBD1. This CDR3 has 11 amino acids. In germline, CDR1 is MDHEN, CDR2 SYDVKM. V was clipped by 5 bases and J by 10 bases; unmatched bases: 3. CDR3 bases: TGTGCCAGCAGTCAGGGGGCGAGAGCTTTCTTT. Translation: CASSQGARAFF.